A selection of T cell receptor beta chains follows, all from one sample in a study of PD-1 blockade in classical Hodgkin lymphoma. TCRdb's table, derived via immunoSEQ multiplex PCR, lists solely in-frame clones and lacks some. The table lists some 46,000 clones, 80% of them singletons. Sequenced material: peripheral blood mononuclear cells (PBMCs), taken before the second cycle of nivolumab. The receptors originated from a human donor with classical Hodgkin lymphoma. Each CDR3 is given with its conserved first and last residue. D genes are given only for firm matches. The size field is filled for only some rows; it gives once, few, many or a size class.

D gene	clone size	V gene	J gene	CDR3 DNA	CDR3 protein
-	-	TRBV9	TRBJ2-7	TGTGCCAGCAGCCTAAAGGGGGATAGCTCCTACGAGCAGTACTTC	CASSLKGDSSYEQYF
TRBD2	once	TRBV7-3	TRBJ2-5	TGTGCCAGCAGCTCCGGGGGGGAAGAGACCCAGTACTTC	CASSSGGEETQYF
TRBD1	-	TRBV5-4	TRBJ2-1	TGTGCCAGCAGCTCATTCGACAGGGGTAACTCCTACAATGAGCAGTTCTTC	CASSSFDRGNSYNEQFF
-	few	TRBV30	TRBJ1-5	TGTGCCTGGAGTAGTGGTGGTCGCCAGCCCCAGCATTTT	CAWSSGGRQPQHF
-	once	TRBV15	TRBJ2-7	TGTGCCACCAGCAGAGAGGCAGGGGGGGTTAGCTCCTACGAGCAGTACTTC	CATSREAGGVSSYEQYF
-	once	TRBV7-9	TRBJ1-2	TGTGCCAGCAGCTTAGAACGGGTCATTGGGGGCTACACCTTC	CASSLERVIGGYTF
-	few	TRBV16	TRBJ2-7	TGTGCCAGCAGCCCTAGGGACACAATCTTCCACGAGCAGTACTTC	CASSPRDTIFHEQYF
TRBD1	-	TRBV19	TRBJ1-4	TGTGCCAGTCATAATGGTGGGACAGGGGTTGAAAAACTGTTTTTT	CASHNGGTGVEKLFF
TRBD1	once	TRBV10-3	TRBJ2-5	TGTGCCAGCGCCCCGGGACAGGGAACAGAGACCCAGTACTTC	CASAPGQGTETQYF
-	once	TRBV4-3	TRBJ1-5	TGCGCCAGCAGCCAAGGCCAGGGCTTCAATCAGCCCCAGCATTTT	CASSQGQGFNQPQHF
TRBD1	-	TRBV5-1	TRBJ1-1	TGCGCCAGCATTAGAGACAGGGGTGGTGACTTGAACACTGAAGCTTTCTTT	CASIRDRGGDLNTEAFF
TRBD1	-	TRBV29-1	TRBJ1-2	TGCAGCGTTGGGCGACTAACAGGGGACTATGGCTACACCTTC	CSVGRLTGDYGYTF
-	few	TRBV6-1	TRBJ2-5	TGTGCCAGCAGTGAAGTTGGGAGTGCGGTTCGAGGGGAGACCCAGTACTTC	CASSEVGSAVRGETQYF
-	-	TRBV20-1	TRBJ2-1	TGCAGTGCCCGGAAAAATGAGCAGTTCTTC	CSARKNEQFF
-	-	TRBV7-7	TRBJ2-1	TGTGCTAGCAGCTTACGCCTACCGGTCCCAGGGGAAGTCGATGAGCAGTTCTTC	CASSLRLPVPGEVDEQFF
-	-	TRBV9	TRBJ2-7	TGCGCCAGCAGCGTGCAGGCGGAGACCTACGAGCAGTACTTC	CASSVQAETYEQYF
TRBD1	-	TRBV18	TRBJ2-7	TGTGCCAGCTCGCCGGGGACAGACGAGCAGTACTTC	CASSPGTDEQYF
-	-	TRBV7-6	TRBJ2-1	TGTGCCAGCAGCTTCCCGAACTACAATGAGCAGTTCTTC	CASSFPNYNEQFF
-	-	TRBV5-1	TRBJ2-1	TGCGCCAGCAGCATTACCTCAAATCCTCAGTTCTTC	CASSITSNPQFF
TRBD1	-	TRBV5-6	TRBJ1-1	TGTGCCAGCAGCTTAAGGGGGCCTGAAGCTTTCTTT	CASSLRGPEAFF
TRBD1	-	TRBV19	TRBJ2-2	TGTGCCAGTAGTCTAACAGGGGGACTTTGGACCGGGGAGCTGTTTTTT	CASSLTGGLWTGELFF
-	-	TRBV28	TRBJ2-1	TGTGCCAGCAGTTTTTTTCCGGACTCAATCTACAATGAGCAGTTCTTC	CASSFFPDSIYNEQFF
-	-	TRBV27	TRBJ1-6	TGTGCCAGCAGTTTATCTCTCAGGGGTAGCTCCTATAATTCACCCCTCCACTTT	CASSLSLRGSSYNSPLHF
TRBD2	-	TRBV7-2	TRBJ2-7	TGTGCCAGCAGCTTAGGTAGCGGGTCCTACGAGCAGTACTTC	CASSLGSGSYEQYF
-	-	TRBV7-2	TRBJ2-5	TGTGCCAGCAGCTTAGTTGGGCTAGACGGGACCCAGTACTTC	CASSLVGLDGTQYF
-	-	TRBV5-1	TRBJ1-2	TGCGCCAGCAGCCAGGAGGAGGCCTACTATGGCTACACCTTC	CASSQEEAYYGYTF
-	-	TRBV29-1	TRBJ1-4	TGCAGCGTTGAATTATTAGGTGAAAAACTGTTTTTT	CSVELLGEKLFF
TRBD2	-	TRBV5-1	TRBJ2-5	TGCGCCAGCAGCCACAGCGGGAGATGGGAGACCCAGTACTTC	CASSHSGRWETQYF